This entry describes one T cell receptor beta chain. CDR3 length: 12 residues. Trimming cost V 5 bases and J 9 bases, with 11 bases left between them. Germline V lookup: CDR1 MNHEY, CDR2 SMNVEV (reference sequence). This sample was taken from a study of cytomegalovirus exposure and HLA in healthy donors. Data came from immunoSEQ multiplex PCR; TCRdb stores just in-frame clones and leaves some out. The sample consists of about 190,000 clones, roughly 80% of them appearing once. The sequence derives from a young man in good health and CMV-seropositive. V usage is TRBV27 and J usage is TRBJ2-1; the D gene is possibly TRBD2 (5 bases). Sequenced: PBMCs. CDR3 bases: TGTGCCAGCAGTACCACTAGGATTGAGCAGTTCTTC. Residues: CASSTTRIEQFF.